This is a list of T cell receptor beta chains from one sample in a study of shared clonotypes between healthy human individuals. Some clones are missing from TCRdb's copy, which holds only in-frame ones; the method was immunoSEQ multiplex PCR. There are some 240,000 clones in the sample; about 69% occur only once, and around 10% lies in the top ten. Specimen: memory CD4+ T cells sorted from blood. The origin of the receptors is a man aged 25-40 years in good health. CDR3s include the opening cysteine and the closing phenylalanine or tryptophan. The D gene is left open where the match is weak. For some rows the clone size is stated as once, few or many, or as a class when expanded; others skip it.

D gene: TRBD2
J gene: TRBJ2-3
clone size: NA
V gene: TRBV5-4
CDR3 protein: CASSLGTSRTDTQYF
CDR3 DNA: TGTGCCAGCAGCTTGGGGACTAGTCGCACAGATACGCAGTATTTT

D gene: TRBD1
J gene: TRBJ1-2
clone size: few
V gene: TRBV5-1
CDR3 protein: CASSPVAGGDANYGYTF
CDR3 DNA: TGCGCCAGCAGCCCCGTGGCAGGGGGGGATGCTAACTATGGCTACACCTTC

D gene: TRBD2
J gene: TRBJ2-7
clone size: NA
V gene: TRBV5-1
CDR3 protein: CASSLSGSSYEQYF
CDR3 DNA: TGCGCCAGCAGCTTGAGCGGGAGCTCCTACGAGCAGTACTTC

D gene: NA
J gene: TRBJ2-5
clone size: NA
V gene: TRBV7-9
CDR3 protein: CASRPAGGVETQYF
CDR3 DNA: TGTGCCAGCAGGCCGGCAGGGGGGGTGGAGACCCAGTACTTC

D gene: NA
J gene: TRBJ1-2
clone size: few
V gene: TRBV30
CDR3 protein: CAWSRQQLNYGYTF
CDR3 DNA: TGTGCCTGGAGTCGCCAGCAGCTTAACTATGGCTACACCTTC

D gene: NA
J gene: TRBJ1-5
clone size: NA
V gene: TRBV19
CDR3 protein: CASSYGQGLVQPQHF
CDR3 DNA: TGTGCCAGTAGTTACGGGCAGGGGTTGGTCCAGCCCCAGCATTTT

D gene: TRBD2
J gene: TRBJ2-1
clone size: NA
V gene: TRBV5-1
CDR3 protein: CASSLATSAYNEQFF
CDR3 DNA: TGCGCCAGCAGCTTGGCCACTAGCGCCTACAATGAGCAGTTCTTC

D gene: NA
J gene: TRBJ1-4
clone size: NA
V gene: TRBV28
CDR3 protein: CASRIIGVAEKLFF
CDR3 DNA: TGTGCCAGCAGGATAATAGGGGTTGCCGAAAAACTGTTTTTT

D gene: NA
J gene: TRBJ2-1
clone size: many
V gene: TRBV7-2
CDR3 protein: CASSPRRGHEQFF
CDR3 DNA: TGTGCCAGCAGCCCTAGACGTGGACATGAGCAGTTCTTC

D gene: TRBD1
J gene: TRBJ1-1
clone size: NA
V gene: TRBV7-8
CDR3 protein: CASSLAAGTVVNTEAFF
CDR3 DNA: TGTGCCAGCAGCTTAGCCGCCGGGACAGTAGTCAACACTGAAGCTTTCTTT

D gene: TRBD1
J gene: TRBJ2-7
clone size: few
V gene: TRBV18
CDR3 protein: CASSLRTGSYEQYF
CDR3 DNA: TGTGCCAGCTCACTACGGACAGGCTCCTACGAGCAGTACTTC

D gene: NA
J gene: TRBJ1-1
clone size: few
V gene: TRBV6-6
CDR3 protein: CASSGQGNTEAFF
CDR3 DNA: TGTGCCAGCAGTGGGCAGGGGAACACTGAAGCTTTCTTT

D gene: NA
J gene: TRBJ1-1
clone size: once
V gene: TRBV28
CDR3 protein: CASSSGRNTEAFF
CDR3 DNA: TGTGCCAGCAGTTCGGGAAGGAACACTGAAGCTTTCTTT

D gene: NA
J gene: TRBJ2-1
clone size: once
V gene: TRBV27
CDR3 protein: CASSHLLARTTRGSYNEQFF
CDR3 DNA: TGTGCCAGCAGTCACCTCCTAGCGCGTACAACCCGGGGGTCCTACAATGAGCAGTTCTTC

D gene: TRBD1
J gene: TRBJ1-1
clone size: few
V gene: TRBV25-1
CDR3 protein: CASSAAGQGGTEAFF
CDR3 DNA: TGTGCCAGCAGTGCCGCGGGACAGGGAGGCACTGAAGCTTTCTTT

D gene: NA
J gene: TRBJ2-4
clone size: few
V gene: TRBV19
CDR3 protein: CASSIERVAKNIQYF
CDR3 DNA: TGTGCCAGTAGTATAGAGAGGGTAGCCAAAAACATTCAGTACTTC

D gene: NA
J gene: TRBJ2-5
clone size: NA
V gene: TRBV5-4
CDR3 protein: CASSLGQQVQETQYF
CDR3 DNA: TGTGCCAGCAGCTTGGGGCAGCAAGTTCAAGAGACCCAGTACTTC

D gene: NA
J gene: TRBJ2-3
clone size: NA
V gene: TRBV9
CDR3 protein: CASSVGGARDTQYF
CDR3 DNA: TGTGCCAGCAGCGTTGGGGGGGCGAGAGATACGCAGTATTTT

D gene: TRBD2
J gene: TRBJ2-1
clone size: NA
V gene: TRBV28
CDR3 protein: CASSLPFGSGMGLNSYNEQFF
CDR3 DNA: TGTGCCAGCAGTTTACCTTTTGGTAGCGGGATGGGGTTAAACTCCTACAATGAGCAGTTCTTC

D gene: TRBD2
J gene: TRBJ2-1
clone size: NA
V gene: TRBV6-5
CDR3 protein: CASSSSSGRITEQFF
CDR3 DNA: TGTGCCAGCAGTTCCAGCAGCGGGAGGATCACGGAGCAGTTCTTC

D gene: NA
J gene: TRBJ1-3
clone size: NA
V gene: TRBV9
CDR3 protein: CASSANTGMSTIYF
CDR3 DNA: TGTGCCAGCAGCGCAAACACAGGGATGAGCACCATATATTTT

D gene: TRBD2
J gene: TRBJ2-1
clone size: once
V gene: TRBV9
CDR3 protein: CASSVQTGTSVYNEQFF
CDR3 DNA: TGTGCCAGCAGCGTGCAAACGGGAACTAGCGTATACAATGAGCAGTTCTTC

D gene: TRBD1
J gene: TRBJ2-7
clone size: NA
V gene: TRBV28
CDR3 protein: CASRKPGQGPYEQYF
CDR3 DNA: TGTGCCAGCAGAAAACCGGGACAGGGACCCTACGAGCAGTACTTC

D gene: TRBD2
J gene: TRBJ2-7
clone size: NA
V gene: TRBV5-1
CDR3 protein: CASSLSGTHEQYF
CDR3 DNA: TGCGCCAGCAGCTTGAGCGGGACCCACGAGCAGTACTTC

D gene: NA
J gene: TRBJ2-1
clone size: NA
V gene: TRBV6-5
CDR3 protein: CASSYLGFGSEQFF
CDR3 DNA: TGTGCCAGCAGTTATTTGGGTTTTGGGAGTGAGCAGTTCTTC

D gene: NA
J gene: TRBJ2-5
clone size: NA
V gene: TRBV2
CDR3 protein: CASSGGLVQETQYF
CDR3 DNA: TGTGCCAGCAGTGGCGGTTTGGTCCAAGAGACCCAGTACTTC

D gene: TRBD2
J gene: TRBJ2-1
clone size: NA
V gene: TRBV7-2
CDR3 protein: CASSLVSSGGVDNEQFF
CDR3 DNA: TGTGCCAGCAGCTTAGTGTCTAGCGGGGGGGTGGACAATGAGCAGTTCTTC

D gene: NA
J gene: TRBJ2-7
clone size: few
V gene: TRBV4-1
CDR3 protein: CASSQDTTAYEQYF
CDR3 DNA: TGCGCCAGCAGCCAAGATACTACCGCCTACGAGCAGTACTTC

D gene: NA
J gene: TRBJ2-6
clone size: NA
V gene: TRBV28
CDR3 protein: CASSFQTPGANVLTF
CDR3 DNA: TGTGCCAGCAGTTTTCAGACCCCCGGGGCCAACGTCCTGACTTTC

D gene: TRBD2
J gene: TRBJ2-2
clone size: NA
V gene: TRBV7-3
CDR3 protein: CASSQGLAINTGELFF
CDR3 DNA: TGTGCCAGCAGCCAGGGACTAGCGATTAACACCGGGGAGCTGTTTTTT

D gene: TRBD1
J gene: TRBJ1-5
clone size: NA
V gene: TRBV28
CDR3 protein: CASRPGGSNQPQHF
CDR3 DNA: TGTGCCAGCAGACCAGGGGGCAGCAATCAGCCCCAGCATTTT

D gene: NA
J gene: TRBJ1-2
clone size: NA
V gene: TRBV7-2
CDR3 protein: CASSPANYGYTF
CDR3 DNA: TGTGCCAGCAGCCCCGCCAACTATGGCTACACCTTC

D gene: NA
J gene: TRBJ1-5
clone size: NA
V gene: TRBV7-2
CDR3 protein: CASSLGKGQPQHF
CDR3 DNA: TGTGCCAGCAGCTTAGGGAAGGGTCAGCCCCAGCATTTT

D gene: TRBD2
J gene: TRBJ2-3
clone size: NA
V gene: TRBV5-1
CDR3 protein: CASSTSTSGGTDTQYF
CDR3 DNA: TGCGCCAGCAGCACCAGCACTAGCGGGGGCACAGATACGCAGTATTTT

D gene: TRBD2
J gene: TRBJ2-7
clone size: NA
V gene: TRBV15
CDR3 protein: CATSRGGLAGSYEQYF
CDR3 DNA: TGTGCCACCAGCAGAGGCGGACTAGCGGGCTCCTACGAGCAGTACTTC

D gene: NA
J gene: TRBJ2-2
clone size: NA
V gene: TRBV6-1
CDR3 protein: CASSATGAAGELFF
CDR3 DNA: TGTGCCAGCAGTGCGACGGGAGCTGCCGGGGAGCTGTTTTTT

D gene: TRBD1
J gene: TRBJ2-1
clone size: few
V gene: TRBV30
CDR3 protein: CAWNGQGAVNEQFF
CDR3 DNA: TGTGCCTGGAATGGACAGGGGGCGGTCAATGAGCAGTTCTTC

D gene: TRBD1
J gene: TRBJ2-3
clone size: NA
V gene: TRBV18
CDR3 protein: CASSRPGQGSDTQYF
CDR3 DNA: TGTGCCAGCTCAAGACCGGGACAGGGGTCAGATACGCAGTATTTT

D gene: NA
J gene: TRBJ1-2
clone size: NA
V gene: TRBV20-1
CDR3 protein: CSASQQVNIF
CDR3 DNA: TGCAGTGCTAGCCAACAGGTCAATATCTTC

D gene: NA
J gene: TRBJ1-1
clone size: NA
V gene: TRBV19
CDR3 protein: CASSIQGMNTEAFF
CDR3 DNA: TGTGCCAGTAGTATACAGGGGATGAACACTGAAGCTTTCTTT

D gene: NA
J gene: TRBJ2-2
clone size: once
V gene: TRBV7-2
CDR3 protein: CASSLTTTNTGELFF
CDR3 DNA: TGTGCCAGCAGCTTAACAACCACGAACACCGGGGAGCTGTTTTTT

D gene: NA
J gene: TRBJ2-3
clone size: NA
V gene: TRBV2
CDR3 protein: CASSRGPGGFSYF
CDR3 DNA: TGTGCCAGCAGTCGAGGGCCCGGAGGGTTCAGTTATTTT

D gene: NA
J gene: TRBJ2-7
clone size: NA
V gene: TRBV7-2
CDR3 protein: CASSLGTYSYEQYF
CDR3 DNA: TGTGCCAGCAGCCTCGGGACGTACTCCTACGAGCAGTACTTC

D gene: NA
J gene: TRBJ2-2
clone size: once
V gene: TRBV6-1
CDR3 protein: CASSALLLGVLGTGELFF
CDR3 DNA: TGTGCCAGCAGTGCCTTACTTTTAGGGGTGCTAGGCACCGGGGAGCTGTTTTTT

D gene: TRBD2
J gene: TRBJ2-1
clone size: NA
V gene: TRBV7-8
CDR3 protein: CASSLRPSGVYNEQFF
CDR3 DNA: TGTGCCAGCAGCTTGAGGCCTAGCGGGGTTTACAATGAGCAGTTCTTC

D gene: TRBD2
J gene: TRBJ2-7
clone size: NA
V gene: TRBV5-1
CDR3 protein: CASSLQREKGYEQYF
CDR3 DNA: TGCGCCAGCAGCCTCCAGCGGGAGAAGGGATACGAGCAGTACTTC

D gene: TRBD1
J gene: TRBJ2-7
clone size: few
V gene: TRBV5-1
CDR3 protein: CASSLARGQGIEQYF
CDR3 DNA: TGCGCCAGCAGCTTGGCTCGGGGACAGGGGATCGAGCAGTACTTC

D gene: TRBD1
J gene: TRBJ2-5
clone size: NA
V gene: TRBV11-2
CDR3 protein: CASSPGTGTQETQYF
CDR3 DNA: TGTGCCAGCAGCCCCGGGACAGGGACCCAAGAGACCCAGTACTTC

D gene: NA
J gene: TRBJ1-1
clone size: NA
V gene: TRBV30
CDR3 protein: CAWSEQGLEAFF
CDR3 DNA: TGTGCCTGGAGCGAACAGGGTTTGGAAGCTTTCTTT

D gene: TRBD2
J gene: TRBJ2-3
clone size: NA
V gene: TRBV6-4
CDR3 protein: CASSEHQSGSSGRFTDTQYF
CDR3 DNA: TGTGCCAGCAGTGAACATCAGTCTGGTTCTAGCGGGAGGTTCACAGATACGCAGTATTTT